The 13 T cell receptor beta chains reported below all come from one sample, sequenced in a study of shared clonotypes between healthy human individuals. Sequencing used immunoSEQ multiplex PCR; TCRdb keeps in-frame clones, though not all of them. The sample consists of 1.6 million or so clones, approximately 98.5% of them appearing once. Sequenced sample: naive CD4+ T cells sorted from blood. Subset reported: CD45RA+ positively selected. These receptors were collected from a man aged 25-45 years in good health.

A single count supports this clone. The rearrangement uses TRBV28 and TRBJ2-7; TRBD1 or TRBD2 may be the D gene (5 bases each). V shed 3 bases and J shed 4 bases, with 10 bases lying between them. The CDR3 length is 13 residues. Germline V lookup: CDR1 MDHEN, CDR2 SYDVKM. The CDR3 sequence: CASSFGTRYEQYF. CDR3 nucleotides: TGTGCCAGCAGTTTCGGGACGAGGTACGAGCAGTACTTC.

This rearrangement joins TRBV9 to TRBJ1-3; 10 positions agree with TRBD1. The CDR3 runs 17 residues. Trimming at V came to 3 bases and at J to 4 bases, leaving 10 bases not matched to a gene. The V gene's germline CDR1 is SGDLS and CDR2 YYNGEE. CDR3 sequence reads: CASSGGQGKFSGNTIYF. In nucleotides, the CDR3 is TGTGCCAGCAGCGGGGGACAGGGGAAATTTTCGGGAAACACCATATATTTT.

This chain uses TRBV7-8 with TRBJ2-2, with D uncertain. CDR1 and CDR2 (germline): SGHVS, FQNEAQ. Trimming pared 2 bases from V and 5 bases from J, leaving 12 bases between. This CDR3 has 15 amino acids. CDR3 DNA sequence: TGTGCCAGCAGCTTAAGAGGAGCTAAAACCGGGGAGCTGTTTTTT. Translating gives CASSLRGAKTGELFF.

This chain uses TRBV9 with TRBJ2-1; D gene uncertain. The V end was cut by 4 bases, the J end by 6 bases, with 14 bases between. This CDR3 is built from 14 residues. From germline, CDR1 is SGDLS and CDR2 YYNGEE. The CDR3 region is CASSPHGVGNEQFF. The CDR3 DNA reads TGTGCCAGCAGCCCCCATGGAGTGGGCAATGAGCAGTTCTTC.

The V gene is TRBV6-5, the J gene TRBJ1-1; no firm D call. The germline CDR1 and CDR2 sequences are MNHEY and SVGAGI. V lost 0 bases, J lost 5 bases, and 13 bases lay in between. The length of the CDR3 is 15 residues. This chain's CDR3 is CASSYSWGVGTEAFF. CDR3 sequence (DNA): TGTGCCAGCAGTTACTCGTGGGGAGTGGGAACTGAAGCTTTCTTT.

The rearrangement uses TRBV28 and TRBJ2-5, with TRBD1 matching 7 bases. The germline V gene has CDR1 MDHEN and CDR2 SYDVKM. This CDR3 comprises 15 residues. V dropped 3 bases and J dropped 5; count of bases not matched to a gene: 9. The CDR3 region has the DNA TGTGCCAGCAGTTTCCTCCCAGAGGGGGCCGAGACCCAGTACTTC. Its protein is CASSFLPEGAETQYF.

In this sample, this clone turned up once. This chain links TRBV6-1 with TRBJ2-1; 11 bases map to TRBD2. V lost 8 bases to trimming and J lost 5 bases; unmatched junction nucleotides: 5. Germline CDR1 is MNHNS and CDR2 is SASEGT. CDR3 length equals 14 residues. Here the CDR3 DNA reads TGTGCCAGCGCGGGGACTAGCGGCGACAATGAGCAGTTCTTC. As protein: CASAGTSGDNEQFF.

In regard to this clone: Different DNA sequences within this sample yield the same CDR3. The V and J genes are TRBV19 and TRBJ2-7; no clear D gene. The CDR3 covers 13 residues. Trimming took off 3 bases at V and 2 bases at J, with 8 bases between the two ends. From germline, CDR1 is LNHDA and CDR2 SQIVND (reference sequence). The CDR3 DNA is TGTGCCAGTAGTATCGGTGGAGCCTACGAGCAGTACTTC. Translated, it gives CASSIGGAYEQYF.

This chain links TRBV28 with TRBJ2-1; 13 bases are a match to TRBD2. V lost 9 bases and J lost 10; bases outside the gene matches: 3. Germline loops: CDR1 MDHEN, CDR2 SYDVKM. There are 12 residues in the CDR3. For the CDR3, the DNA is TGTGCCAGTCCGGGACTAGCGGGAGAGCAGTTCTTC. Translating it yields CASPGLAGEQFF.

The V and J genes are TRBV29-1 and TRBJ2-7; perhaps TRBD1 as D (6 bases). Trimming stripped 4 bases from V and 12 bases from J, with 16 bases between. Germline lookup yields CDR1 SQVTM and CDR2 ANQGSEA. The CDR3 covers 11 residues. The CDR3: CSVVGQNPAYF. The CDR3 DNA is TGCAGCGTTGTGGGACAAAACCCTGCGTACTTC.

The gene calls are TRBV28 and TRBJ1-4; maybe TRBD1 (5 bases). The germline gives CDR1 MDHEN, CDR2 SYDVKM. This CDR3 contains 14 residues. The V and J ends lost 5 bases and 5 bases respectively, with 12 bases between them. In DNA, the CDR3 is TGTGCCAGCAGTCCGGGACTGTTCAATGAAAAACTGTTTTTT. The encoded protein is CASSPGLFNEKLFF. The full variable domain, with the rest looked up from reference TRBV28 and TRBJ1-4, is DVKVTQSSRYLVKRTGEKVFLECVQDMDHENMFWYRQDPGLGLRLIYFSYDVKMKEKGDIPEGYSVSREKKERFSLILESASTNQTSMYLCASSPGLFNEKLFFGSGTQLSVL.

V is TRBV5-1 and J is TRBJ2-7; TRBD1 matches 9 bases. Germline V gene lookup returns CDR1 SGHRS and CDR2 YFSETQ. CDR3 length: 15 amino acids. The trim removed 3 bases at V and 4 bases at J, leaving 8 bases unmatched. The CDR3, as DNA: TGCGCCAGCAGCTCAAGTACCGGGACAGGGTACGAGCAGTACTTC. Translation: CASSSSTGTGYEQYF. Full variable domain (missing parts from reference TRBV5-1 and TRBJ2-7): KAGVTQTPRYLIKTRGQQVTLSCSPISGHRSVSWYQQTPGQGLQFLFEYFSETQRNKGNFPGRFSGRQFSNSRSEMNVSTLELGDSALYLCASSSSTGTGYEQYFGPGTRLTVT.

The chain combines TRBV7-4 with TRBJ2-5; D gene ambiguous. The CDR3 totals 16 residues. Germline CDR1 and CDR2: SGHVT and SQSDAQ. Trimming shortened V by 1 base and J by 1 base, and 13 bases separated the two germline ends. Here the CDR3 reads CASSLVRVPPQETQYF. CDR3 in DNA: TGTGCCAGCAGCTTAGTCCGGGTCCCACCCCAAGAGACCCAGTACTTC. Drawing the rest from reference TRBV7-4 and TRBJ2-5, the complete variable domain is GAGVSQSPRYKVAKRGRDVALRCDSISGHVTLYWYRQTLGQGSEVLTYSQSDAQRDKSGRPSGRFSAERPERSVSTLKIQRTEQGDSAVYLCASSLVRVPPQETQYFGPGTRLLVL.